This entry lists 6 T cell receptor beta chains sequenced from one sample in a study of CD8 T cells in Susac syndrome. When the RNA was reverse transcribed, random hexamers were used with an input of 0.5 to 1 ug. TCRdb used MiXCR to reprocess the immunoSEQ multiplex PCR reads, holding one entry per CDR3 protein. Of some 110,000 distinct CDR3 sequences in the sample, approximately 93% were seen once. Source material: CD8+ T cells from PBMCs. The receptor source for this set is a human donor with multiple sclerosis.

The CDR3 bases are TGTGCCAGTAGTATAGGACAGGGGGCGCGAACTGAAGCTTTCTTT. Translation gives CASSIGQGARTEAFF. This chain links TRBV19 with TRBJ1-1; the match to TRBD1 covers 10 bases. The CDR3 is made up of 15 amino acids. Trimming at V came to 1 base and at J to 5 bases, leaving 4 bases not matched to a gene. CDR1 and CDR2 from the germline V gene are LNHDA and SQIVND (reference sequence).

The chain carries TRBV27 and TRBJ2-7; 11 bases map to TRBD1. With 3 bases clipped from V and 4 bases from J, the junction kept 5 bases outside the gene matches. CDR3 length equals 15 residues. CDR1 is MNHEY, CDR2 SMNVEV, per germline (reference sequence). The CDR3 is CASSLSGTGGYEQYF. The CDR3 DNA reads TGTGCCAGCAGTTTGTCAGGGACAGGGGGGTACGAGCAGTACTTC.

The chain uses TRBV7-2 and TRBJ2-3, with a weak D call TRBD1 (6 bases). Trimming cost V 4 bases and J 3 bases, with 11 bases left between them. The germline V gene has CDR1 SGHTA and CDR2 FQGNSA. The CDR3 contains 14 residues. In nucleotides, the CDR3 is TGTGCCAGCAGCTCAACTACAGGGACAGATACGCAGTATTTT. The encoded protein is CASSSTTGTDTQYF.

The chain joins TRBV4-1 to TRBJ1-2; no definite D call. The V and J ends lost 1 base and 4 bases respectively, with 1 base between them. Germline V lookup: CDR1 MGHRA, CDR2 YSYEKL. The CDR3 consists of 11 residues. This CDR3 is CASSQAYGYTF. The CDR3 nucleotides read TGCGCCAGCAGCCAAGCCTATGGCTACACCTTC.

The genes are TRBV21-1 and TRBJ2-3; the table gives TRBD1 as D, unverified against the DNA. TRBV21-1 is designated a pseudogene. The CDR3 contains 16 residues. CDR3 sequence reads: CASRAMRGADTDTQYF. The CDR3 DNA reads as TGTGCCAGCAGGGCGATGAGGGGGGCCGACACAGATACGCAGTATTTT.

This clonotype was counted once. The chain links TRBV7-2 to TRBJ2-1; TRBD2 agrees at 8 bases. J lost 4 bases, V lost 6 bases, and 11 bases had no gene match. The CDR3 covers 16 residues. Germline lookup yields CDR1 SGHTA and CDR2 FQGNSA. CDR3 residues: CASSPSGSREYNEQFF. In DNA form, the CDR3 reads TGTGCCAGCAGTCCTAGCGGGTCCAGGGAGTACAATGAGCAGTTCTTC.